Listed here are 28 T cell receptor beta chains from one sample, sequenced in a study of T cells in Graves' hyperthyroidism and ophthalmopathy. Authors of the study amplified TCR beta CDR3 regions from RNA transcripts. HTBI primers drove first-round RT-PCR of the TCR CDR3. TCRdb reprocessed the multiplex PCR reads with MiXCR, giving one entry per CDR3 protein. The table lists hundreds of thousands of distinct CDR3 sequences, over 15% of them singletons, with around 18% in the top ten. What was sequenced was blood. The origin of the receptors is a woman younger than 35 with Graves' hyperthyroidism.

The chain carries TRBV25-1 and TRBJ2-2; D is ambiguous. Germline V gives CDR1 MGHDK, CDR2 SYGVNS. V gave up 4 bases and J gave up 1 base, with 7 bases separating them. CDR3 length equals 14 residues. The CDR3 DNA is TGTGCCAGCAGTGTCTCAGGGAACACCGGGGAGCTGTTTTTT. Its translation is CASSVSGNTGELFF. Full variable domain (outside the CDR3, taken from reference TRBV25-1 and TRBJ2-2): EADIYQTPRYLVIGTGKKITLECSQTMGHDKMYWYQQDPGMELHLIHYSYGVNSTEKGDLSSESTVSRIRTEHFPLTLESARPSHTSQYLCASSVSGNTGELFFGEGSRLTVL.

There are a few counts of this clonotype. This sequence joins TRBV10-2 and TRBJ2-1; the match to TRBD2 covers 12 bases. V was clipped by 10 bases and J by 6 bases; unmatched bases: 10. Germline V gives CDR1 WSHSY, CDR2 SAAADI. The length of the CDR3 is 15 residues. The CDR3 DNA follows: TGCGCCACCCAGACTAGCGGGGGACCCATCAATGAGCAGTTCTTC. Its protein product is CATQTSGGPINEQFF.

In this sample, this clonotype turned up many times. CDR3 loop: CASSERFGVEQYF. The CDR3 DNA reads as TGTGCCAGCAGTGAACGCTTTGGGGTCGAGCAGTACTTC. The rearrangement uses TRBV2 and TRBJ2-7; D is unclear. This CDR3 comprises 13 residues. V was pared by 2 bases and J by 6 bases, with 11 bases between. CDR1 SNHLY and CDR2 FYNNEI come from the germline V gene.

This clonotype was observed at least ten times. The chain couples TRBV29-1 to TRBJ1-1, with unresolved D. Trimming stripped 6 bases from V and 7 bases from J, with 6 bases between. The CDR3 totals 9 residues. The V gene's germline CDR1 is SQVTM and CDR2 ANQGSEA. CDR3 coding DNA: TGCAGCGTGGACCGTGAAGCTTTCTTT. Translating it yields CSVDREAFF.

The chain couples TRBV6-1 to TRBJ2-2; 8 bases are shared with TRBD2. V lost 6 bases and J lost 3; bases outside the gene matches: 6. The CDR3 has 15 amino acids. Germline CDR1 reads MNHNS; CDR2 reads SASEGT. CDR3: CASSSTSGYTGELFF. CDR3 bases: TGTGCCAGCAGCTCAACTAGCGGCTACACCGGGGAGCTGTTTTTT.

A word on this clonotype: A much larger clone differs by one base, so this may be a read error. This chain joins TRBV2 and TRBJ2-1; 10 bases are a match to TRBD2. Germline V gene data show CDR1 as SNHLY and CDR2 as FYNNEI. CDR3 length: 15 residues. The V gene end was trimmed by 4 bases and the J gene end by 6 bases; junction bases not matched to a gene: 6. The CDR3 is CASSVSGGLSNEQFF. CDR3 coding DNA: TGTGCCAGCAGTGTTAGCGGGGGGTTGAGCAATGAGCAGTTCTTC.

Many counts were recorded for this clonotype. J is TRBJ1-5 and V is TRBV6-2 or TRBV6-3, with D perhaps matching TRBD1 (5 bases). The germline gives CDR1 MNHEY, CDR2 SVGEGT. This CDR3 contains 14 residues. Trimming removed 2 bases at V and 15 bases at J, with 20 bases between. The CDR3 is CASSYTSGGGPTHF. As DNA, the CDR3 is TGTGCCAGCAGTTACACCTCTGGGGGGGGACCAACGCATTTT.

The table lists this clonotype with many counts. This chain joins TRBV20-1 and TRBJ1-1; D possibly corresponds to TRBD1 (6 bases). Trimming removed 0 bases from V and 4 bases from J, with 18 bases in between. The CDR3 contains 16 residues. Germline V gene data show CDR1 as DFQATT and CDR2 as SNEGSKA (reference sequence). CDR3 bases: TGCAGTGCTAGAGATTCGTTCGGGGGCGAGGTCACTGAAGCTTTCTTT. Protein product: CSARDSFGGEVTEAFF.

Worth noting for this clonotype: This clone may be a read error of a much larger clone one base away. This chain joins TRBV20-1 and TRBJ2-1, with D unresolved. The CDR3 is 14 amino acids. Trimming left V 2 bases short and J 8 bases short, with 16 bases between. CDR1 is DFQATT and CDR2 is SNEGSKA in the germline V gene (reference sequence). DNA for the CDR3: TGCAGTGCTAGATCCACTCTGGGCTTTCATGAGCAGTTCTTC. It is translated as CSARSTLGFHEQFF.

This clonotype was observed a few times. The rearrangement links TRBV7-9 to TRBJ2-5, with D perhaps being TRBD1 or TRBD2 (5 bases each). The germline V gene has CDR1 SEHNR and CDR2 FQNEAQ (reference sequence). The V end lost 5 bases, the J end lost 3 bases, and 16 bases lay between the germline ends. The CDR3 is made up of 15 amino acids. In DNA form, the CDR3 reads TGTGCCAGCAGCGAGGGGTGGGTTAATAAAGAGACCCAGTACTTC. It is translated as CASSEGWVNKETQYF.

In this sample, this clonotype turned up many times. The rearrangement uses TRBV6-2 or TRBV6-3 and TRBJ2-1; D not resolved. Germline lookup yields CDR1 MNHEY and CDR2 SVGEGT. V was pared by 6 bases and J by 9 bases, with 21 bases between. The CDR3 contains 15 residues. In DNA, the CDR3 is TGTGCCAGCAGCTCCGAGAGACTCGCGTCGGGTGAGCAGTTCTTC. It codes for CASSSERLASGEQFF.

V is TRBV10-3 and J is TRBJ1-1; 9 nucleotides match TRBD1. Germline V gene data show CDR1 as ENHRY and CDR2 as SYGVKD. V gave up 6 bases and J gave up 4 bases; unmatched junction bases: 6. The CDR3 is 14 amino acids. The CDR3 nucleotides are TGTGCCATCAGCCCGGGGACAGGGATCACTGAAGCTTTCTTT. It specifies CAISPGTGITEAFF.

Worth noting for this clonotype: A single base separates this from a much larger clone, so it may be a read error. This chain joins TRBV2 and TRBJ2-7; D gene uncertain. CDR3 size: 15 residues. Germline-derived CDR1 and CDR2 are SNHLY and FYNNEI. For the CDR3, the DNA is TGTGCCTGCAGTGTCGGTGGCGGAAAATCCTACGAGCAGTACTTC. This translates into CACSVGGGKSYEQYF.

The rearrangement joins TRBV20-1 to TRBJ2-3; D is undetermined. The CDR3 totals 15 residues. V dropped 3 bases and J dropped 4 bases, with 17 bases sitting between them. Germline loops: CDR1 DFQATT, CDR2 SNEGSKA (reference sequence). In nucleotides, the CDR3 is TGCAGTGCTAGTGTTGTTGGCCTTGGGGCAGATACGCAGTATTTT. It is translated as CSASVVGLGADTQYF.

This clonotype has just one count. The chain has TRBV6-2 or TRBV6-3 and TRBJ2-1; 10 bases fit TRBD1. The CDR3 is 14 amino acids. With V trimmed by 2 bases and J by 11 bases, 6 bases remained unmatched. CDR1 and CDR2 from the germline V gene are MNHEY and SVGEGT. The CDR3 sequence: CASSYLSTGGKQFF. The CDR3 DNA sequence: TGTGCCAGCAGTTACCTCTCGACAGGGGGCAAGCAGTTCTTC.

This clonotype was recorded many times. The chain links TRBV5-1 to TRBJ2-1; 9 bases align to TRBD2. CDR3 size: 14 residues. Trimming cost V 0 bases and J 6 bases; bases outside gene matches: 1. Per the germline V gene, CDR1 is SGHRS and CDR2 is YFSETQ. The CDR3 region is CASSLGGRANEQFF. The CDR3 nucleotides read TGCGCCAGCAGCTTGGGCGGGAGGGCCAATGAGCAGTTCTTC.

This rearrangement joins TRBV27 to TRBJ1-2, with D perhaps TRBD1 (6 bases). The length of the CDR3 is 13 residues. The germline gives CDR1 MNHEY, CDR2 SMNVEV (reference sequence). Trimming removed 6 bases at V and 4 bases at J, with 12 bases between. CDR3 in DNA: TGTGCCAGCAGGCCCGGGGGCGGCTATGGCTACACCTTC. This translates into CASRPGGGYGYTF.

This chain connects TRBV28 to TRBJ2-6; possible D gene TRBD2, 6 bases. Germline values: CDR1 MDHEN, CDR2 SYDVKM. The CDR3 has 17 amino acids. V was clipped by 3 bases and J by 0 bases, with 12 bases between them. The chain's CDR3 is CASSFGRDFSGANVLTF. DNA for the CDR3: TGTGCCAGCAGTTTTGGCAGGGACTTCTCTGGGGCCAACGTCCTGACTTTC.

This clonotype came up many times. The chain links TRBV20-1 to TRBJ2-7, with TRBD1 identical over 10 bases. J lost 5 bases, V lost 2 bases, and 12 bases had no gene match. This CDR3 spans 16 amino acids. Germline CDR1 reads DFQATT; CDR2 reads SNEGSKA (reference sequence). In DNA, the CDR3 is TGCAGTGCTAGATTTCCAGGGACAGGGGATCGAAACGAGCAGTACTTC. Residues: CSARFPGTGDRNEQYF.

This clonotype was observed a handful of times. The chain carries TRBV5-6 and TRBJ1-6; D may be TRBD1 (6 bases). Germline assignment: CDR1 SGHDT and CDR2 YYEEEE. The CDR3 is made up of 14 amino acids. V lost 0 bases to trimming and J lost 8 bases, with 9 bases between them. For the CDR3, the DNA is TGTGCCAGCAGCTTGGGACAGGCTCATTCACCCCTCCACTTT. Translated, it gives CASSLGQAHSPLHF.

This clonotype showed up many times. V is TRBV5-1 and J is TRBJ1-2; TRBD1 is a possible D gene (6 bases). This CDR3 comprises 15 residues. V was clipped by 0 bases and J by 8 bases, with 17 bases between them. Per germline, CDR1 SGHRS and CDR2 YFSETQ. The CDR3 is CASSLAVGTQEGYTF. The CDR3 DNA follows: TGCGCCAGCAGCTTGGCCGTCGGGACACAGGAAGGCTACACCTTC.

This rearrangement joins TRBV3-1 to TRBJ2-5; maybe TRBD1 (5 bases). Germline CDR1 is LGHDT and CDR2 is YNNKEL (reference sequence). V lost 4 bases to trimming and J lost 5 bases, with 20 bases between them. The CDR3 has 16 residues. CDR3 in amino acids: CASSLRGDSIQETQYF. In DNA, the CDR3 is TGTGCCAGCAGCCTCAGAGGTGACAGTATACAGGAGACCCAGTACTTC.

As to this clonotype: A single base separates this from a much larger clone, so it may be a read error. The chain links TRBV2 to TRBJ2-7; the D gene is possibly TRBD1 (6 bases). There are 14 residues in the CDR3. V was cut by 2 bases and J by 2 bases, with 10 bases left in between. The germline CDR1 and CDR2 sequences are SNHLY and FYNNEI. In DNA, the CDR3 is TGTGCCAGCAGTGAAAGGGGGACCACCTACGAGCAGTACTTC. This sequence encodes CASSERGTTYEQYF.

The chain carries TRBV6-5 and TRBJ2-2, with TRBD2 identical over 7 bases. The CDR3 covers 19 residues. CDR1 is MNHEY, CDR2 SVGAGI, per germline. V was clipped by 0 bases and J by 7 bases; unmatched bases: 17. The CDR3 loop is CASSYSVLVAGESGGELFF. CDR3 bases: TGTGCCAGCAGTTACTCGGTTTTGGTTGCGGGAGAATCGGGCGGGGAGCTGTTTTTT.

The chain uses TRBV30 and TRBJ1-4, with no clear D. The CDR3 has 14 amino acids. CDR1 and CDR2 from the germline V gene are GTSNPN and SVGIG (reference sequence). V was clipped by 1 base and J by 0 bases, with 6 bases between them. CDR3 DNA sequence: TGTGCCTGGAGTGGAGGCGCAACTAATGAAAAACTGTTTTTT. This sequence encodes CAWSGGATNEKLFF.

This chain uses TRBV7-9 with TRBJ2-1, with TRBD2 matching 9 bases. The CDR3 loop spans 15 amino acids. CDR1 is SEHNR and CDR2 is FQNEAQ in the germline V gene (reference sequence). The J segment lost 7 bases and the V segment lost 0 bases, leaving 4 bases of the junction unmatched. The CDR3 loop is CASSLAGLARNEQFF. The CDR3 nucleotides read TGTGCCAGCAGCTTAGCAGGACTAGCGAGAAATGAGCAGTTCTTC.

This clonotype has at least ten counts. This chain uses TRBV27 with TRBJ2-3; D is unclear. The CDR3 length is 17 residues. The V end was cut by 5 bases, the J end by 3 bases, with 21 bases between. Germline V CDR1 and CDR2: MNHEY, SMNVEV (reference sequence). Here the CDR3 reads CASSPPLVRPTTDTQYF. The CDR3 DNA reads TGTGCCAGCAGTCCACCCCTTGTTAGGCCCACAACAGATACGCAGTATTTT.

Concerning this clonotype: This may be a read error, as it is one base from a much larger clone. The chain couples TRBV7-2 to TRBJ2-1; no clear D. The V gene's germline CDR1 is SGHTA and CDR2 FQGNSA. V dropped 5 bases and J dropped 5 bases, with 10 bases sitting between them. This CDR3 region has 13 residues. The DNA of the CDR3 is TGTACCAGCAGCCTCTCTGTCGACAATGAGCAGTTCTTC. Amino acid sequence: CTSSLSVDNEQFF.